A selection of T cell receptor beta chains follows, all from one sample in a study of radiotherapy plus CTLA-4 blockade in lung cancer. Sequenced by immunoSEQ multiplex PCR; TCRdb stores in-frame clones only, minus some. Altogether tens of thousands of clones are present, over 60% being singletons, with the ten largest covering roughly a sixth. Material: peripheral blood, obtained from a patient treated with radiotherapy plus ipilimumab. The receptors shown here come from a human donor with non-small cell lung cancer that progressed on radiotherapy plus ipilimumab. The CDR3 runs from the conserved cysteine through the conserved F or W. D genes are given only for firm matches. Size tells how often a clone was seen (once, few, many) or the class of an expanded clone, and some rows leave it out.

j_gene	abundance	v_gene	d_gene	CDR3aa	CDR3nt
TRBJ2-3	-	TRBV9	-	CASSVNARGTTDTQYF	TGTGCCAGCAGCGTAAACGCCCGGGGAACTACAGATACGCAGTATTTT
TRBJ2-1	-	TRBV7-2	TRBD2	CASSSGLGHYNEQFF	TGTGCCAGCAGCTCTGGACTAGGACACTACAATGAGCAGTTCTTC
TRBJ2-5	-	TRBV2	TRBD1	CASSGRTGGMETQYF	TGTGCCAGCAGTGGTCGGACAGGGGGTATGGAGACCCAGTACTTC
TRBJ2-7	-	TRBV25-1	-	CASSGWTASYEQYF	TGTGCCAGCAGTGGCTGGACAGCCTCCTACGAGCAGTACTTC
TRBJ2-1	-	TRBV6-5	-	CASSYSTTYNEQFF	TGTGCCAGCAGTTACTCTACTACCTACAATGAGCAGTTCTTC
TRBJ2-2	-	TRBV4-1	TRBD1	CASSQKKTGIPGELFF	TGCGCCAGCAGCCAAAAAAAGACAGGGATCCCCGGGGAGCTGTTTTTT
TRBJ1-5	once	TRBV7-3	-	CASSPKAREDRLRPQHF	TGTGCCAGCAGCCCCAAAGCGAGGGAAGACAGACTGAGGCCCCAGCATTTT
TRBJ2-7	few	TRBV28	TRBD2	CASSSPGGRAEQYF	TGTGCCAGCAGTTCACCGGGGGGTAGGGCCGAGCAGTACTTC
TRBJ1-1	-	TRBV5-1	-	CASSFYRSAEAFF	TGCGCCAGCAGCTTTTACCGATCGGCTGAAGCTTTCTTT
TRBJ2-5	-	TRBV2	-	CASSDGPQETQYF	TGTGCCAGCAGTGATGGGCCTCAAGAGACCCAGTACTTC
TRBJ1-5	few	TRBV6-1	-	CASSPSRIGQPQHF	TGTGCCAGCAGTCCTTCCCGGATTGGGCAGCCCCAGCATTTT
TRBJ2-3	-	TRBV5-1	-	CASSPTGRSFTDTQYF	TGCGCCAGCAGCCCAACAGGGAGGTCTTTCACAGATACGCAGTATTTT
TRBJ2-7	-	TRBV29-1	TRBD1	CSVAHRDRVHEQYF	TGCAGCGTTGCTCATCGGGACAGGGTCCACGAGCAGTACTTC
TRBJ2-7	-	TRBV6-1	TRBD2	CASGGGLHEQYF	TGTGCCTCGGGCGGGGGTTTGCACGAGCAGTACTTC
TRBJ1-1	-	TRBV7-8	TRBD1	CASSSGGPWDATEAFF	TGTGCCAGCAGCTCAGGGGGGCCCTGGGACGCCACTGAAGCTTTCTTT
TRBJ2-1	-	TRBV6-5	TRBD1	CASSYSGQYNEQFF	TGTGCCAGCAGTTACTCGGGACAGTACAATGAGCAGTTCTTC
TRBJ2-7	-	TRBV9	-	CASSPNVENYEQYF	TGTGCCAGCAGCCCAAACGTGGAGAACTACGAGCAGTACTTC
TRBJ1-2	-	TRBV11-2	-	CASSSYRATNYGYTF	TGTGCCAGCAGCTCCTACAGGGCTACTAACTATGGCTACACCTTC
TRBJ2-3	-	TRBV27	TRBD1	CASSVNRGPSTDTQYF	TGTGCCAGCAGTGTCAACAGGGGCCCCTCCACAGATACGCAGTATTTT
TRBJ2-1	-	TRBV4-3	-	CASSQDMQGYWNEQFF	TGCGCCAGCAGCCAAGATATGCAGGGTTATTGGAATGAGCAGTTCTTC
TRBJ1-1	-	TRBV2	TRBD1	CASSGPDRGNTEAFF	TGTGCCAGCAGTGGCCCCGACAGGGGTAACACTGAAGCTTTCTTT
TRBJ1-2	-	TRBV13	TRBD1	CASSLEGLTRTGADHGYTF	TGTGCCAGCAGCTTAGAGGGCCTTACCCGGACAGGGGCGGATCATGGCTACACCTTC
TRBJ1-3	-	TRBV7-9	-	CASSSTSSGNTIYF	TGTGCCAGCAGCTCGACATCGTCTGGAAACACCATATATTTT
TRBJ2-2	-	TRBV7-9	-	CASSGSSGRGTGELFF	TGTGCCAGCAGCGGCTCTAGCGGTAGGGGGACCGGGGAGCTGTTTTTT
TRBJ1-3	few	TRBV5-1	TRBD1	CASSPRQGDTIYF	TGCGCCAGCAGCCCGAGACAGGGGGACACCATATATTTT
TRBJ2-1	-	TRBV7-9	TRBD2	CASSLEGSGSPSYNEQFF	TGTGCCAGCAGCTTAGAGGGTAGCGGGAGCCCCTCCTACAATGAGCAGTTCTTC
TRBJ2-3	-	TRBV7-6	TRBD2	CASSLVLAGAAEDTQYF	TGTGCCAGCAGCTTAGTACTAGCGGGGGCTGCCGAAGATACGCAGTATTTT
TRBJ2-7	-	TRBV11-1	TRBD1	CASSPGTGMGYEQYF	TGTGCCAGCAGCCCAGGGACAGGGATGGGTTACGAGCAGTACTTC
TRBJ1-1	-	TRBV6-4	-	CASSGETGSEAFF	TGTGCCAGCAGTGGCGAAACGGGCTCTGAAGCTTTCTTT
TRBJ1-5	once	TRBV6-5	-	CATRAVDNQPQHF	TGTGCCACCCGAGCGGTTGACAATCAGCCCCAGCATTTT
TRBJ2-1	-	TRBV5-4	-	CASSPGGAFSYNEQFF	TGTGCCAGCAGCCCGGGTGGGGCTTTCTCCTACAATGAGCAGTTCTTC
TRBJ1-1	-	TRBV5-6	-	CASSLRSNTEAFF	TGTGCCAGCAGCTTGCGTTCCAACACTGAAGCTTTCTTT
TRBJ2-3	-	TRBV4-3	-	CASSQDLRADTQYF	TGCGCCAGCAGCCAAGATTTGAGGGCAGATACGCAGTATTTT
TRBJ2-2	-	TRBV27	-	CASSPTNTGELFF	TGTGCCAGCAGTCCGACGAACACCGGGGAGCTGTTTTTT
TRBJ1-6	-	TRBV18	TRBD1	CASSPGQGAGSPLHF	TGTGCCAGCTCACCGGGGCAGGGGGCGGGCTCACCCCTCCACTTT
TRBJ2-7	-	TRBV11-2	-	CASSPPKGAVSYEQYF	TGTGCCAGCAGCCCGCCAAAGGGCGCGGTCTCCTACGAGCAGTACTTC
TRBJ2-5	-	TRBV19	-	CASSVGLQGRQTQYF	TGTGCCAGTAGTGTGGGATTACAGGGTCGGCAGACCCAGTACTTC
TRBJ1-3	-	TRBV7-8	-	CASSLLSGNTIYF	TGTGCCAGCAGCCTTCTATCCGGAAACACCATATATTTT
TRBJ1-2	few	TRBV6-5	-	CASSYGGVGGYTF	TGTGCCAGCAGTTATGGGGGGGTTGGAGGCTACACCTTC
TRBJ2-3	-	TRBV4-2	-	CASSQDGSTDTQYF	TGTGCCAGCAGCCAAGACGGGAGCACAGATACGCAGTATTTT
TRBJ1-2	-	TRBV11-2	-	CASSLGSLQESNYGYTF	TGTGCCAGCAGCTTAGGTTCTCTCCAGGAGTCTAACTATGGCTACACCTTC
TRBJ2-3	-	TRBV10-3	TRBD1	CAISESVLTSHRDRGPLGTDTQYF	TGTGCCATCAGTGAGTCAGTCCTAACTTCACACCGGGACAGGGGGCCTTTGGGCACAGATACGCAGTATTTT
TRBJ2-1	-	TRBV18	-	CASSPSARGPSYNEQFF	TGTGCCAGCTCACCGAGCGCCCGCGGACCCTCCTACAATGAGCAGTTCTTC
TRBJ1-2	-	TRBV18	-	CASRPGTQEDYGYTF	TGTGCCAGTCGTCCTGGGACGCAGGAGGACTATGGCTACACCTTC
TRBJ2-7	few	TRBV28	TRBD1	CASREVTGPTYEQYF	TGTGCCAGCAGGGAAGTGACAGGGCCCACCTACGAGCAGTACTTC
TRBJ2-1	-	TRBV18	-	CASSPLSQGPYNEQFF	TGTGCCAGCTCACCCCTGAGCCAGGGACCCTACAATGAGCAGTTCTTC
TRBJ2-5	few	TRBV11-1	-	CASSSWGQEKETQYF	TGTGCCAGCAGCTCTTGGGGGCAAGAAAAAGAGACCCAGTACTTC
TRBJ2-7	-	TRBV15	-	CATSRASDEQYF	TGTGCCACCAGCAGGGCCTCCGACGAGCAGTACTTC
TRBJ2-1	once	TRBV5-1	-	CASSLGASSYNEQFF	TGCGCCAGCAGCTTGGGGGCTAGCTCCTACAATGAGCAGTTCTTC
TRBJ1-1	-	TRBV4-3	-	CASSQDTGVTEAFF	TGCGCCAGCAGCCAAGATACCGGGGTCACTGAAGCTTTCTTT
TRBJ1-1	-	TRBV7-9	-	CASSLEAENTEAFF	TGTGCCAGCAGCTTAGAGGCAGAGAACACTGAAGCTTTCTTT
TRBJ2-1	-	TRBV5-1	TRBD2	CASSLDGTSGRWGYNEQFF	TGCGCCAGCAGCTTGGACGGGACTAGCGGGAGATGGGGCTACAATGAGCAGTTCTTC
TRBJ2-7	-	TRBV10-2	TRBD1	CASSERTGGYYEQYF	TGCGCCAGCAGTGAACGGACAGGGGGTTACTACGAGCAGTACTTC
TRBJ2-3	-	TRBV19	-	CASTSAGGTDTQYF	TGTGCCAGTACCTCCGCCGGCGGCACAGATACGCAGTATTTT
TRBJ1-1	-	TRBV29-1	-	CSVGRERTVTEAFF	TGCAGCGTTGGAAGGGAGAGGACGGTCACTGAAGCTTTCTTT
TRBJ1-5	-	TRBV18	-	CASSPGTSNQPQHF	TGTGCCAGCTCACCAGGGACGTCAAATCAGCCCCAGCATTTT
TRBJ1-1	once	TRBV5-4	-	CASSLVPGGLYTEAFF	TGTGCCAGCAGCTTGGTTCCGGGGGGATTGTACACTGAAGCTTTCTTT
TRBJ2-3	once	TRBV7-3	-	CASSKGPPTRTDTQYF	TGTGCCAGCAGCAAAGGCCCGCCGACCCGCACAGATACGCAGTATTTT
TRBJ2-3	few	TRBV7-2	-	CASSFLRITDTQYF	TGTGCCAGCAGCTTCCTCAGGATCACAGATACGCAGTATTTT